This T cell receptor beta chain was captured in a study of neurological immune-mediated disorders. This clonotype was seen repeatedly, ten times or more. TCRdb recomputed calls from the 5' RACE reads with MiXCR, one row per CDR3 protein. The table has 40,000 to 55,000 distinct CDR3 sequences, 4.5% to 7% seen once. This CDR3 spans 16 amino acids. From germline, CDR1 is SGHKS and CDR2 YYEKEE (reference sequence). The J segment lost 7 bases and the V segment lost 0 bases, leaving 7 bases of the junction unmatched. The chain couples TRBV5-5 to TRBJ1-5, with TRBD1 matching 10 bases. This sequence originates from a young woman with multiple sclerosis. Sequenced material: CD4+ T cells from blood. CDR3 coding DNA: TGTGCCAGCAGCTTGGAACGACAGGGGGCACGGCAGCCCCAGCATTTT. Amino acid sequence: CASSLERQGARQPQHF.